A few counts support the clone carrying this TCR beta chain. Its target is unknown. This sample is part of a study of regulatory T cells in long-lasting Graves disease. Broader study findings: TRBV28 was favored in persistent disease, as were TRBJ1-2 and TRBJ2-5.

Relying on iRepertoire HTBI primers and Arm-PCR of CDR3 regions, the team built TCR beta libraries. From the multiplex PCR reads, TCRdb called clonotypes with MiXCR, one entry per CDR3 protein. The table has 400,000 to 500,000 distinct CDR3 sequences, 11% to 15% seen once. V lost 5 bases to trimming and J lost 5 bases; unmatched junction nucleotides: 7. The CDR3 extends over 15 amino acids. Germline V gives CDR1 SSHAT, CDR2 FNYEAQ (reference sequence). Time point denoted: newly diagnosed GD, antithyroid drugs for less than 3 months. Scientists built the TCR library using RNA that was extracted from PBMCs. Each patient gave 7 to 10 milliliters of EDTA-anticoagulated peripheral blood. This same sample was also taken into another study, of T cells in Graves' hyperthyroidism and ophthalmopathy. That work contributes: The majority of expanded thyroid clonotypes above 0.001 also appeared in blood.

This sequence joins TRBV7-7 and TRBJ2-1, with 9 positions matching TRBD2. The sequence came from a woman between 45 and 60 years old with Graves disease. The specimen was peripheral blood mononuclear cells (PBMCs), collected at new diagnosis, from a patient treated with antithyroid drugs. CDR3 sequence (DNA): TGTGCCAGCAGCCCCGGGACTAGCCCAAACAATGAGCAGTTCTTC. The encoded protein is CASSPGTSPNNEQFF. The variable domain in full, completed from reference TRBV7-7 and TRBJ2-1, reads GAGVSQSPRYKVTKRGQDVTLRCDPISSHATLYWYQQALGQGPEFLTYFNYEAQPDKSGLPSDRFSAERPEGSISTLTIQRTEQRDSAMYRCASSPGTSPNNEQFFGPGTRLTVL.